The rows below give T cell receptor beta chains drawn from one sample of a study of control samples from healthy donors and cancer patients. The table came from immunoSEQ multiplex PCR; TCRdb's copy has only in-frame clones and leaves some out. Among 110,000 to 150,000 clones listed, 90% to 95% were seen once. The sequenced material came from blood. These receptor sequences come from a man aged 35 to 55 in good health. CDR3s include the opening cysteine and the closing phenylalanine or tryptophan. The D gene is left open where the match is weak. Clone size is given for some rows only: seen once, a few or many times, or a class if the clone is expanded.

J gene,clone size,V gene,D gene,CDR3 DNA,CDR3 protein
TRBJ1-5,NA,TRBV4-1,TRBD1,TGCGCCAGCAGCCAGAAGACAGGGGACCAGCCCCAGCATTTT,CASSQKTGDQPQHF
TRBJ1-5,NA,TRBV9,NA,TGTGCCAGCAACCAAGGGGGGACCCATCAGCCCCAGCATTTT,CASNQGGTHQPQHF
TRBJ1-6,NA,TRBV15,NA,TGTGCCACCAGCAGAGTGGTCTCCTATAATTCACCCCTCCACTTT,CATSRVVSYNSPLHF
TRBJ1-2,NA,TRBV5-6,TRBD1,TGTGCCAGCAGCCCCCGGGACAGGACCTATGGCTACACCTTC,CASSPRDRTYGYTF
TRBJ1-5,NA,TRBV6-5,NA,TGTGCCAGCAGAATGACTGAAGATCAGCCCCAGCATTTT,CASRMTEDQPQHF
TRBJ2-6,once,TRBV3-1/TRBV3-2,TRBD1,TGTGCCAGCAGCCCCGGGACAGGGGGATCTGGGGCCAACGTCCTGACTTTC,CASSPGTGGSGANVLTF
TRBJ2-1,NA,TRBV28,NA,TGTGCCAGCAGTTCCCCTCCCAGCGGCGGCCACGGGCAGTTCTTC,CASSSPPSGGHGQFF
TRBJ2-2,NA,TRBV9,NA,TGTGCCAGCAGAGCCCACACCGGGGAGCTGTTTTTT,CASRAHTGELFF
TRBJ2-1,NA,TRBV10-3,NA,TGTGCCATCAGTGCTACCGAGGAGGGAAATGAGCAGTTCTTC,CAISATEEGNEQFF
TRBJ2-1,NA,TRBV29-1,TRBD2,TGCAGCGATTACTCCGGGACTAGCGTTGAGCAGTTCTTC,CSDYSGTSVEQFF
TRBJ1-1,NA,TRBV9,NA,TGTGCCAGCAGCGCGTCATGGATGAACACTGAAGCTTTCTTT,CASSASWMNTEAFF
TRBJ2-7,NA,TRBV6-5,NA,TGTGCCAGCAGTTACTCGACAGCCGACTACGAGCAGTACTTC,CASSYSTADYEQYF
TRBJ2-1,NA,TRBV15,TRBD2,TGTGCCACCAGTCCGACTAGCTTACATGAGCAGTTCTTC,CATSPTSLHEQFF
TRBJ1-2,NA,TRBV6-5,NA,TGTGCCAGCAGTTACCGAGGGGCCTCTGGCTACACCTTC,CASSYRGASGYTF
TRBJ2-7,NA,TRBV10-2,TRBD2,TGCGCCAGCAGTGCCGGGACTAGCGGGAGATACGAGCAGTACTTC,CASSAGTSGRYEQYF
TRBJ2-2,NA,TRBV7-3,NA,TGTGCCAGCAGTTCCCAGGGCCCTAGGTTGGCCGGGGAGCTGTTTTTT,CASSSQGPRLAGELFF
TRBJ1-1,NA,TRBV12-3/TRBV12-4,NA,TGTGCCAGCAGTTTAGGTCGGAACACTGAAGCTTTCTTT,CASSLGRNTEAFF
TRBJ1-1,NA,TRBV27,NA,TGTGCCAGCAGTTTAGGGGGCATGGTGAACACTGAAGCTTTCTTT,CASSLGGMVNTEAFF
TRBJ2-3,NA,TRBV2,NA,TGTGCCAGCAGTGGCCGACAGGTACGGGATACGCAGTATTTT,CASSGRQVRDTQYF
TRBJ2-7,once,TRBV21-1,NA,TGTGCCAGCAGATTACCGGGTCCTACCTACGAGCAGTACTTC,CASRLPGPTYEQYF
TRBJ2-3,NA,TRBV7-3,TRBD1,TGTGCCAGCAGCCCTGAGGGACAGCGCACTAGCACAGATACGCAGTATTTT,CASSPEGQRTSTDTQYF
TRBJ1-2,NA,TRBV2,NA,TGTGCCAGCAGGGGGACGTCGCCTAACTATGGCTACACCTTC,CASRGTSPNYGYTF
TRBJ1-1,once,TRBV10-1,NA,TGCGCCAGCAGTGAGTCGATTGAGGGGAACACTGAAGCTTTCTTT,CASSESIEGNTEAFF
TRBJ1-1,NA,TRBV10-3,NA,TGTGCCATCACTGACCGAGGGGGTGATGCTTTCTTT,CAITDRGGDAFF
TRBJ1-4,NA,TRBV3-1/TRBV3-2,TRBD1,TGTGCCAGCAGCCAACAGGGGGCGAATGAAAAACTGTTTTTT,CASSQQGANEKLFF
TRBJ1-6,few,TRBV27,TRBD1,TGTGCCAGCAGTTTCCCGCGACAGGGCGCGGATAATTCACCCCTCCACTTT,CASSFPRQGADNSPLHF
TRBJ2-1,once,TRBV10-1,TRBD2,TGCGCCAGCAGTAGACTAGCGGGGGGGAGCTCCTACAATGAGCAGTTCTTC,CASSRLAGGSSYNEQFF
TRBJ1-5,NA,TRBV5-6,NA,TGTGCCAGCAGCTTCAGGGTCCGGCAGCCCCAGCATTTT,CASSFRVRQPQHF
TRBJ2-1,NA,TRBV5-1,NA,TGCGCCAGCAGCTTGATGGGGCAGAAGGGCAATGAGCAGTTCTTC,CASSLMGQKGNEQFF
TRBJ1-6,NA,TRBV4-3,NA,TGCGCCAGCAGCCAAGGGCACGAGGGCAATTCACCCCTCCACTTT,CASSQGHEGNSPLHF
TRBJ1-1,few,TRBV7-2,NA,TGTGCCAGCAGTGAGGGACGGACTGAAGCTTTCTTT,CASSEGRTEAFF
TRBJ2-7,NA,TRBV27,TRBD1,TGTGCCAGCAGTTTATTTTGGGACAGCACCTACGAGCAGTACTTC,CASSLFWDSTYEQYF
TRBJ1-5,NA,TRBV7-9,NA,TGTGCCAGCAGCTTTCAGAATACGGAGCCCCAGCATTTT,CASSFQNTEPQHF
TRBJ2-5,NA,TRBV14,NA,TGTGCCAGCAGCCAAGAAGGCCAGGGGTGGGAGACCCAGTACTTC,CASSQEGQGWETQYF
TRBJ1-2,NA,TRBV5-4,NA,TGTGCCTTCAGGGCACAGCCGTCTGGCTACACCTTC,CAFRAQPSGYTF
TRBJ2-7,NA,TRBV7-8,TRBD1,TGTGCCAGCAGTCTACCTCGGGACAGGATACCCTACGAGCAGTACTTC,CASSLPRDRIPYEQYF
TRBJ1-5,NA,TRBV9,TRBD1,TGTGCCAGCAGCGTAGAGGGACAGATCAATCAGCCCCAGCATTTT,CASSVEGQINQPQHF
TRBJ2-7,NA,TRBV19,NA,TGTGCCAGTAGCTTTCCCCTCGGGATGGGCTACGAGCAGTACTTC,CASSFPLGMGYEQYF
TRBJ2-1,NA,TRBV10-2,TRBD1,TGCGCCAGCAGTCAGGGGGCGATCTACAATGAGCAGTTCTTC,CASSQGAIYNEQFF
TRBJ2-6,NA,TRBV6-4,TRBD1,TGTGCCAGCAGTGACGGGACAGGGGGCTCTGGGGCCAACGTCCTGACTTTC,CASSDGTGGSGANVLTF
TRBJ2-1,NA,TRBV5-1,TRBD2,TGCGCCAGCAGCTTAGGAAGCGGGGGGCGGATATTAAGCTCCTACAATGAGCAGTTCTTC,CASSLGSGGRILSSYNEQFF
TRBJ2-5,NA,TRBV27,NA,TGTGCCAGCAGTTCCCCCCTACAAGAGACCCAGTACTTC,CASSSPLQETQYF
TRBJ2-5,NA,TRBV3-1/TRBV3-2,NA,TGTGCCAGCAGCCCACCTGGACAGTTCCAAGAGACCCAGTACTTC,CASSPPGQFQETQYF
TRBJ1-5,NA,TRBV24-1,NA,TGTGCCACCAGTTTGGCAGGGGCGAATCAGCCCCAGCATTTT,CATSLAGANQPQHF
TRBJ2-5,NA,TRBV3-1/TRBV3-2,NA,TGTGCCAGCAGCCAGATGGGGGGCAGGGAGGAGACCCAGTACTTC,CASSQMGGREETQYF
TRBJ1-5,once,TRBV19,NA,TGTGCCAGTACACGGCAGTACAATCAGCCCCAGCATTTT,CASTRQYNQPQHF
TRBJ2-4,NA,TRBV5-1,NA,TGCGCCAGCAGCTACCCAGGGAACATTCAGTACTTC,CASSYPGNIQYF
TRBJ1-4,NA,TRBV6-1,NA,TGTGCCAGCAGTGACCCCGGGACGACGGGTGAAAAACTGTTTTTT,CASSDPGTTGEKLFF
TRBJ2-5,once,TRBV28,NA,TGTGCCAGCAGTAAGGGTGTGACCCAGTACTTC,CASSKGVTQYF